This entry lists 26 T cell receptor beta chains sequenced from one sample in a study of blood T cell repertoires in COVID-19. TCRdb's table, derived via immunoSEQ multiplex PCR, lists solely in-frame clones and lacks some. Altogether tens of thousands of clones are present, 90% being singletons, with the ten largest covering approximately 7%. The sequenced material came from peripheral blood. All receptors come from a man younger than 30 with COVID-19, enrolled during active disease.

This chain links TRBV2 with TRBJ2-7, with 7 positions matching TRBD2. Trimming at V came to 2 bases and at J to 8 bases, leaving 9 bases not matched to a gene. Germline V gene lookup returns CDR1 SNHLY and CDR2 FYNNEI. The CDR3 totals 14 residues. The DNA for the CDR3 is TGTGCCAGCAGTGAACTAATGGGGGGGAGCCAGCAGTACTTC. It specifies CASSELMGGSQQYF.

The V call is TRBV9, the J call TRBJ2-1; 10 positions agree with TRBD2. Germline trimming cut 2 bases from V and 7 bases from J; bases unmatched to any gene: 3. Germline CDR1 and CDR2: SGDLS and YYNGEE. The length of the CDR3 is 14 residues. CDR3 residues: CASSVGLAQNEQFF. As DNA, the CDR3 is TGTGCCAGCAGCGTGGGACTAGCGCAGAATGAGCAGTTCTTC.

This chain joins TRBV7-2 and TRBJ2-7, with 8 bases identical to TRBD2. The germline V gene has CDR1 SGHTA and CDR2 FQGNSA. The J segment lost 4 bases and the V segment lost 6 bases, leaving 8 bases of the junction unmatched. The CDR3 is 14 residues long. CDR3 DNA sequence: TGTGCCAGCAGTCCCGGGACTAGAGGGTACGAGCAGTACTTC. This gives the protein CASSPGTRGYEQYF.

This rearrangement joins TRBV28 to TRBJ1-6, with D tentatively TRBD1 (6 bases). V was clipped by 6 bases and J by 4 bases, with 16 bases between them. Per germline, CDR1 MDHEN and CDR2 SYDVKM. The CDR3 has 16 residues. CDR3 sequence (DNA): TGTGCCAGCAGCAGGACAGCTTCCGTTTATAATTCACCCCTCCACTTT. This translates into CASSRTASVYNSPLHF.

The chain joins TRBV15 to TRBJ1-6, with D perhaps matching TRBD1 (5 bases). The CDR3 length is 12 residues. V was clipped by 4 bases and J by 11 bases, with 9 bases between them. Looked up from germline, CDR1 is LNHNV and CDR2 is YYDKDF (reference sequence). CDR3 protein: CATSITGAPLHF. Written as DNA, the CDR3 is TGTGCCACCAGCATTACAGGAGCACCCCTCCACTTT. The whole variable domain, filled in from reference TRBV15 and TRBJ1-6, reads DAMVIQNPRYQVTQFGKPVTLSCSQTLNHNVMYWYQQKSSQAPKLLFHYYDKDFNNEADTPDNFQSRRPNTSFCFLDIRSPGLGDTAMYLCATSITGAPLHFGNGTRLTVT.

In its sample, this clone was seen once. The chain employs TRBV28 and TRBJ1-1; TRBD1 matches 7 bases. J gave up 0 bases and V 2 bases, and 15 bases lay outside the gene matches. CDR3 length: 19 residues. CDR1 MDHEN and CDR2 SYDVKM come from the germline V gene. The CDR3 nucleotides are TGTGCCAGCAGTTTAAAAATAGCGGGACAGAAATACATGAACACTGAAGCTTTCTTT. Its translation: CASSLKIAGQKYMNTEAFF.

The rearrangement uses TRBV29-1 and TRBJ2-7; 10 bases are a match to TRBD2. V was pared by 7 bases and J by 6 bases, with 6 bases of the junction left unmatched. Germline loops: CDR1 SQVTM, CDR2 ANQGSEA. The CDR3 has 12 residues. CDR3 residues: CSAGVAGGEQYF. The CDR3 nucleotides read TGCAGCGCTGGGGTAGCGGGAGGCGAGCAGTACTTC.

This clone was detected a few times. CDR3 in amino acids: CASSTRGWNEQYF. The CDR3 nucleotides are TGTGCCAGCAGTACCAGGGGATGGAACGAGCAGTACTTC. The V call is TRBV27, the J call TRBJ2-7, with D possibly TRBD1 on 6 matching bases. Germline V CDR1 and CDR2: MNHEY, SMNVEV (reference sequence). Between the trimmed V and J ends, which lost 5 bases and 5 bases, there was a span of 13 bases. The CDR3 totals 13 residues.

This chain uses TRBV12-3 or TRBV12-4 with TRBJ1-2, with no clear D. V shed 3 bases and J shed 7 bases, with 3 bases lying between them. CDR3 length: 10 amino acids. The CDR3 bases are TGTGCCAGCAGTTTCGGTGGCTACACCTTC. It specifies CASSFGGYTF.

The V call is TRBV5-4, the J call TRBJ2-3; D might be TRBD2 (5 bases). This CDR3 is built from 14 residues. The germline V gene has CDR1 SGHNT and CDR2 YYREEE (reference sequence). Trimming left V 5 bases short and J 6 bases short, with 16 bases between. CDR3 DNA sequence: TGTGCCAGCAGATTCAGAGGGCCAACGGATACGCAGTATTTT. It yields the protein CASRFRGPTDTQYF.

The chain recombines TRBV7-3 with TRBJ1-3; TRBD1 matches at 7 bases. The CDR3 has 18 residues. V dropped 0 bases and J dropped 0; count of bases not matched to a gene: 8. The germline V gene encodes CDR1 SGHTA and CDR2 FQGTGA. CDR3: CASSLTPPGGGSGNTIYF. The CDR3 nucleotides read TGTGCCAGCAGCTTAACGCCCCCAGGGGGAGGCTCTGGAAACACCATATATTTT.

This clone has only one observation. The chain recombines TRBV5-8 with TRBJ2-7; D is unresolved. V gave up 4 bases and J gave up 6 bases, with 5 bases separating them. CDR3 length equals 10 residues. Germline CDR1 reads SGHTS; CDR2 reads YDEGEE. CDR3 nucleotides: TGTGCCAGCAGCCCCTCCGAGCAGTACTTC. It encodes CASSPSEQYF. Using reference TRBV5-8 and TRBJ2-7 for the parts outside the CDR3, the full variable domain is EAGVTQSPTHLIKTRGQQATLRCSPISGHTSVYWYQQALGLGLQFLLWYDEGEERNRGNFPPRFSGRQFPNYSSELNVNALELEDSALYLCASSPSEQYFGPGTRLTVT.

This chain connects TRBV2 to TRBJ2-3; TRBD2 matches 10 bases. From germline, CDR1 is SNHLY and CDR2 FYNNEI. The CDR3 is 15 residues long. With 6 bases clipped from V and 8 bases from J, the junction kept 11 bases outside the gene matches. The DNA of the CDR3 is TGTGCCAGCAGAAGACTAGCGGGTCCCCTGGGTACGCAGTATTTT. This sequence encodes CASRRLAGPLGTQYF.

This rearrangement joins TRBV6-5 to TRBJ1-6; a weak D match, TRBD1 (6 bases). V lost 5 bases to trimming and J lost 7 bases, with 15 bases between them. The V gene's germline CDR1 is MNHEY and CDR2 SVGAGI. This CDR3 region has 15 residues. CDR3 residues: CASSLKGHGNSPLHF. The CDR3 DNA reads TGTGCCAGCAGTCTAAAGGGACACGGAAATTCACCCCTCCACTTT.

V and J are TRBV9 and TRBJ2-7, with TRBD2 identical over 7 bases. The CDR3 length is 16 residues. The germline CDR1 and CDR2 sequences are SGDLS and YYNGEE. V lost 0 bases to trimming and J lost 1 base; unmatched junction nucleotides: 7. Here the CDR3 reads CASSVGRGGASYEQYF. CDR3 nucleotide sequence: TGTGCCAGCAGCGTAGGTAGGGGAGGGGCATCCTACGAGCAGTACTTC. Based on the CDR3 plus reference TRBV9 and TRBJ2-7, the full variable domain is DSGVTQTPKHLITATGQRVTLRCSPRSGDLSVYWYQQSLDQGLQFLIQYYNGEERAKGNILERFSAQQFPDLHSELNLSSLELGDSALYFCASSVGRGGASYEQYFGPGTRLTVT.

In the case of this clone: One end of the junction does not line up with germline, which may come from a read error. V is TRBV5-5 and J is TRBJ1-4; D gene ambiguous. This CDR3 comprises 15 residues. Per the germline V gene, CDR1 is SGHKS and CDR2 is YYEKEE (reference sequence). The CDR3 here is CASSFLPTTNEKLLF. In DNA, the CDR3 is TGTGCCAGCAGCTTTCTGCCAACAACTAATGAAAAACTGCTTTTT. Full variable domain (remainder filled in from reference TRBV5-5 and TRBJ1-4): DAGVTQSPTHLIKTRGQQVTLRCSPISGHKSVSWYQQVLGQGPQFIFQYYEKEERGRGNFPDRFSARQFPNYSSELNVNALLLGDSALYLCASSFLPTTNEKLLFGSGTQLSVL.

The chain joins TRBV20-1 to TRBJ1-3, with a tentative D call TRBD1 (5 bases). CDR3 size: 11 residues. In germline, CDR1 is DFQATT, CDR2 SNEGSKA (reference sequence). V lost 4 bases, J lost 9 bases, and 10 bases lay in between. CDR3 protein: CSAIRARTIYF. The CDR3 nucleotides are TGCAGTGCTATCAGGGCGCGCACCATATATTTT.

The rearrangement links TRBV6-4 to TRBJ2-5; TRBD1 might be the D (5 bases). V gave up 0 bases and J gave up 5 bases, with 19 bases separating them. The CDR3 spans 17 residues. Germline lookup yields CDR1 MRHNA and CDR2 SNTAGT. Here the CDR3 DNA reads TGTGCCAGCAGTGACTCAGCTGGTCAGGGCCTTTCGGAGACCCAGTACTTC. It specifies CASSDSAGQGLSETQYF.

This sequence joins TRBV19 and TRBJ1-5; D is unresolved. The V end was cut by 3 bases, the J end by 5 bases, with 11 bases between. This CDR3 has 14 amino acids. CDR1 and CDR2 from the germline V gene are LNHDA and SQIVND (reference sequence). The CDR3 protein is CASSIPGMDQPQHF. CDR3 bases: TGTGCCAGTAGTATCCCAGGTATGGATCAGCCCCAGCATTTT.

This chain uses TRBV3-1 (or the pseudogene TRBV3-2) with TRBJ2-1; D possibly corresponds to TRBD2 (6 bases). The CDR3 has 14 amino acids. Germline V gene lookup returns CDR1 LGHDT and CDR2 YNNKEL (reference sequence). V shed 1 base and J shed 9 bases, with 13 bases lying between them. This CDR3 is CASSQGPGATEQFF. CDR3 sequence (DNA): TGTGCCAGCAGCCAAGGGCCGGGAGCCACTGAGCAGTTCTTC.

The CDR3 nucleotides read TGCGCCAGCAGCTACCGACAGGGAAAGGGGAATGGCTACACCTTC. Translation: CASSYRQGKGNGYTF. The chain carries TRBV5-1 and TRBJ1-2; 7 bases match TRBD1. V was clipped by 3 bases and J by 6 bases; unmatched bases: 11. CDR1 SGHRS and CDR2 YFSETQ come from the germline V gene. The CDR3 consists of 15 residues.

This clone was recorded a few times. The chain employs TRBV27 and TRBJ2-7, with 9 bases identical to TRBD1. The CDR3 has 15 amino acids. The germline gives CDR1 MNHEY, CDR2 SMNVEV (reference sequence). V lost 5 bases to trimming and J lost 5 bases; unmatched junction nucleotides: 10. In DNA form, the CDR3 reads TGTGCCAGCAGTCCCCAGGGACAGGGAAAGAACGAGCAGTACTTC. This encodes CASSPQGQGKNEQYF.

The genes are TRBV30 and TRBJ2-7; TRBD2 aligns across 8 bases. Germline V gene sequence: CDR1 GTSNPN, CDR2 SVGIG (reference sequence). V lost 3 bases and J lost 3; bases outside the gene matches: 10. This CDR3 has 15 residues. CDR3 DNA: TGTGCCTGGAGAAGACGGGAGGGCCGGGTCTACGAGCAGTACTTC. Translation gives CAWRRREGRVYEQYF.

The V gene is TRBV28, the J gene TRBJ2-7, with 8 bases fitting TRBD1. The CDR3 runs to 16 residues. With V trimmed by 2 bases and J by 0 bases, 6 bases remained unmatched. Per the germline V gene, CDR1 is MDHEN and CDR2 is SYDVKM. The DNA for the CDR3 is TGTGCCAGCAGTTTACGGGGTCAGGGGGCCTCCTACGAGCAGTACTTC. It codes for CASSLRGQGASYEQYF.

The genes are TRBV24-1 and TRBJ2-7, with TRBD1 matching 9 bases. This CDR3 is built from 14 residues. Germline values: CDR1 KGHDR, CDR2 SFDVKD. Trimming at V came to 4 bases and at J to 6 bases, leaving 6 bases not matched to a gene. The CDR3 bases are TGTGCCACCAGTGACTACCGACAGGGGGGCGAGCAGTACTTC. Protein product: CATSDYRQGGEQYF.

The sample holds one count of this clone. The V gene is TRBV7-2, the J gene TRBJ2-7, with TRBD2 matching over 9 bases. V lost 0 bases and J lost 3; bases outside the gene matches: 15. Germline V gene sequence: CDR1 SGHTA, CDR2 FQGNSA. The CDR3 totals 19 residues. CDR3 sequence reads: CASSLARGFAGGPIYEQYF. CDR3 DNA: TGTGCCAGCAGCTTAGCGCGGGGATTTGCGGGAGGGCCGATCTACGAGCAGTACTTC.